The TCR beta chain described here comes from a study of blood T cells in healthy people across ages. Study results and caveats: Estimates of diversity drawn from one million T cells were considered underestimates. Naive CD4+ cell counts and diversity both ran higher in long-lived than in aged donors. A roughly linear age-dependent decrease characterized TCR beta diversity per million T cells.

The CDR3 spans 16 residues. Germline CDR1 reads MGHRA; CDR2 reads YSYEKL. V gave up 0 bases and J gave up 5 bases; unmatched junction bases: 8. Using a J-beta primer mix together with a sample-barcoded 5' primer, a second PCR was run for roughly 6 to 11 cycles. Carrying 12 random nucleotides, a template-switch adaptor labeled each individual cDNA molecule. Using its own MiXCR run on the 5' RACE reads, TCRdb lists one record per CDR3 protein. This table holds 700,000 to 850,000 distinct CDR3 sequences, roughly 50% found once. This clonotype was seen only a few times. Its antigen remains unidentified. This sequence was found in a man older than 75 in good health. This chain links TRBV4-1 with TRBJ2-5, with 8 bases matching TRBD2. Input material: blood. This chain's CDR3 is CASSQEVGRAGETQYF. In DNA, the CDR3 is TGCGCCAGCAGCCAAGAGGTCGGGAGGGCCGGGGAGACCCAGTACTTC.